This T cell receptor (beta chain) was retrieved from a study of human T cells and chemical hapten exposure. Study details: Patients were mainly female, each with alopecia areata, totalis or universalis.

Germline V gives CDR1 MNHEY, CDR2 SVGAGI. Trimming removed 0 bases at V and 9 bases at J, with 12 bases between. This CDR3 region has 14 residues. Specified time point: patch test 1, 2 weeks after DPC sensitization. The treatment denotes: therapeutic diphenylcyclopropenone sensitization with weekly scalp DPC. Blood collection took place prior to placing each patch test. TCRdb reprocessed the RACE reads via MiXCR and lists one record per CDR3 protein. The table includes tens of thousands of distinct CDR3 sequences, roughly a tenth detected once. This clonotype turned up a few times. The specimen was whole blood, collected in connection with sensitization to the hapten diphenylcyclopropenone (DPC). The chain uses TRBV6-5 and TRBJ2-1, with D possibly TRBD1 on 6 matching bases. The receptor was isolated from a man aged 40-49 years with alopecia areata. Some clones in this sample may be carry-over from other donors' samples. CDR3 nucleotides: TGTGCCAGCAGTTACTCTACAGGGATGGGTGAGCAGTTCTTC. This sequence encodes CASSYSTGMGEQFF.